Listed below are T cell receptor beta chains from one sample, sequenced in a study of T cell repertoires in cytomegalovirus infection. TCRdb re-called the reads with MiXCR, one entry per CDR3 protein. The profile shows roughly 570,000 distinct CDR3 sequences, 40% of them singletons. These receptors lack a known antigen. The sequencing here drew on cultured PBMCs, taken from culture after CMV antigen stimulation. The receptors were sampled from a human donor in good health (CMV status not recorded). Some clones in this sample may be carry-over from other donors' samples. CDR3s include the opening cysteine and the closing phenylalanine or tryptophan. The order of the fields is V gene, D gene, CDR3 length, J gene, clone size, CDR3 DNA, CDR3 protein. D genes are given only for firm matches. Rows give clone size only sometimes, using once, few, many, or a class for an expanded clone.

>TRBV6-6|-|14|TRBJ1-2|-
TGTGCCAGCAGTTACCCCTCAGGGGCGGAGGGCTACACCTTC
CASSYPSGAEGYTF
>TRBV7-8|-|15|TRBJ2-7|few
TGTGCCAGCATTCTAGAAGGCCAGGACAACTACGAGCAGTACTTC
CASILEGQDNYEQYF
>TRBV7-2|-|16|TRBJ2-1|few
TGTGCCAGCAGCTTACACGGGAAGAGCTCCTACAATGAGCAGTTCTTC
CASSLHGKSSYNEQFF
>TRBV19|-|12|TRBJ1-6|-
TGTGCCAGTACCTCGATGGATTCACCCCTCCACTTT
CASTSMDSPLHF
>TRBV4-2|-|14|TRBJ1-1|-
TGTGCCAGCAGCCAAGATATAAGGGGCACTGAAGCTTTCTTT
CASSQDIRGTEAFF
>TRBV4-1|TRBD1|12|TRBJ1-1|-
TGCGCCAGCAGCTTGGTCAGGGGGAAGGCTTTCTTT
CASSLVRGKAFF
>TRBV19|-|11|TRBJ1-2|-
TGTGCCAGTAGTATATCGGATGGCTACACCTTC
CASSISDGYTF
>TRBV7-2|-|12|TRBJ1-6|few
TGTGCCAGCAGCTTCGTTGCTTCACCCCTCCACTTT
CASSFVASPLHF
>TRBV4-2|-|15|TRBJ2-3|few
TGTGCCAGCAGCCAAGAGGGGCAAGGCCGGGATACGCAGTATTTT
CASSQEGQGRDTQYF
>TRBV5-5|-|17|TRBJ2-3|-
TGTGCCAGCAGCTGGGGGCCCCCGGTCGGAGGCACAGATACGCAGTATTTT
CASSWGPPVGGTDTQYF
>TRBV28|TRBD1|13|TRBJ2-1|few
TGTGCCAGCAACGGACAGGGTTACAATGAGCAGTTCTTC
CASNGQGYNEQFF
>TRBV4-1|TRBD2|17|TRBJ2-1|-
TGCGCCAGCAGCCAGGAACTAGCGGGAGTCTACCTCAATGAGCAGTTCTTC
CASSQELAGVYLNEQFF
>TRBV11-2|TRBD2|14|TRBJ2-3|-
TGTGCCAGCAGCTTGAGTAGCGGGAGGGATACGCAGTATTTT
CASSLSSGRDTQYF
>TRBV7-9|TRBD1|15|TRBJ2-2|few
TGTGCCAGCAGGCCGGACAGGGGTTTCGCCGGGGAGCTGTTTTTT
CASRPDRGFAGELFF
>TRBV4-3|TRBD1|13|TRBJ2-1|-
TGCGCCAGCAGCCAGCCGACAGGGACTGAGCAGTTCTTC
CASSQPTGTEQFF
>TRBV2|-|14|TRBJ2-5|-
TGTGCCAGCACCCAAGATAGAGGGTTCCAGACCCAGTACTTC
CASTQDRGFQTQYF
>TRBV7-9|-|16|TRBJ1-6|-
TGTGCCAGCAGCTTTGGGCCAGGGGCATATAATTCACCCCTCCACTTT
CASSFGPGAYNSPLHF
>TRBV27|-|14|TRBJ2-3|-
TGTGCCAGCAGTTCACAGGGTTTTACAGATACGCAGTATTTT
CASSSQGFTDTQYF
>TRBV11-2|-|15|TRBJ2-1|once
TGTGCCAGCAGCTTAGATAGGGCTTCCTACAATGAGCAGTTCTTC
CASSLDRASYNEQFF
>TRBV10-3|-|14|TRBJ2-7|-
TGTGCCATCACCAGCCGGGACCGGGTGCACGAGCAGTACTTC
CAITSRDRVHEQYF
>TRBV15|TRBD1|16|TRBJ1-1|few
TGTGCCACCAGCAGAAACCCGGGACAGATGAACACTGAAGCTTTCTTT
CATSRNPGQMNTEAFF
>TRBV2|-|16|TRBJ2-7|-
TGTGCCAGCAGTCCTCGTGGAGGGCAGGGTACGGGCGAGCAGTACTTC
CASSPRGGQGTGEQYF
>TRBV12-5|TRBD1|17|TRBJ2-1|-
TGTGCTAGTGGCACCGGGACAGGGAAGAATGTTGGCAATGAGCAGTTCTTC
CASGTGTGKNVGNEQFF